These 15 T cell receptor beta chains originate from one sample sequenced in a study of blood T cell repertoires in COVID-19. The method was immunoSEQ multiplex PCR; TCRdb's version includes in-frame clones alone and lacks a portion of them. The data show roughly 50,000 clones, with roughly 79% seen just once and roughly 4.8% held by the top ten. The sample consisted of peripheral blood. Every receptor here comes from a woman aged 60-75 years with acute or convalescent COVID-19.

V gene TRBV3-1 (or the pseudogene TRBV3-2) combines with J gene TRBJ1-1; TRBD1 matches 8 bases. This CDR3 is 13 amino acids long. The V segment lost 7 bases and the J segment 7 bases; nucleotides outside the gene matches: 8. CDR1 and CDR2 from the germline V gene are LGHDT and YNNKEL (reference sequence). As DNA, the CDR3 is TGTGCCAGCACCGGGACAGGTTTCCGTGAAGCTTTCTTT. Translating it yields CASTGTGFREAFF.

The CDR3 nucleotides read TGTGCCAGCGGCGCCCCCGGGGGTGGAAACACCATATATTTT. This codes for CASGAPGGGNTIYF. The J gene is TRBJ1-3, the V gene TRBV7-2, with D perhaps matching TRBD1 (5 bases). This CDR3 is 14 amino acids long. Germline loops: CDR1 SGHTA, CDR2 FQGNSA. Trimming removed 8 bases from V and 3 bases from J, with 14 bases in between. The entire variable domain, with the rest obtained from reference TRBV7-2 and TRBJ1-3, is as follows: GAGVSQSPSNKVTEKGKDVELRCDPISGHTALYWYRQSLGQGLEFLIYFQGNSAPDKSGLPSDRFSAERTGGSVSTLTIQRTQQEDSAVYLCASGAPGGGNTIYFGEGSWLTVV.

The genes are TRBV30 and TRBJ2-3, with D maybe TRBD2 (5 bases). The CDR3 contains 14 residues. Germline values: CDR1 GTSNPN, CDR2 SVGIG (reference sequence). V was cut by 1 base and J by 1 base, with 9 bases left in between. CDR3 DNA sequence: TGTGCCTGGAGTGGAGGGATCGGCACAGATACGCAGTATTTT. As protein: CAWSGGIGTDTQYF.

The chain recombines TRBV29-1 with TRBJ2-5; 11 positions match TRBD2. The V gene end was trimmed by 4 bases and the J gene end by 3 bases; junction bases not matched to a gene: 1. This CDR3 has 13 amino acids. Germline-derived CDR1 and CDR2 are SQVTM and ANQGSEA. The CDR3 DNA is TGCAGCGTTGGGGGACTAGCGGAAGAGACCCAGTACTTC. This translates into CSVGGLAEETQYF.

The chain joins TRBV11-2 to TRBJ2-4; TRBD1 might be the D (5 bases). This CDR3 spans 15 amino acids. V gave up 1 base and J gave up 6 bases, with 13 bases separating them. Germline lookup yields CDR1 SGHAT and CDR2 FQNNGV. In nucleotides, the CDR3 is TGTGCCAGCAGCTTAGGGCGGCAGGGTGGAAACATTCAGTACTTC. Its translation is CASSLGRQGGNIQYF.

With regard to this clone: This specimen includes other DNA sequences encoding the same CDR3. This chain uses TRBV5-1 with TRBJ2-5; 7 bases align to TRBD1. The germline V gene encodes CDR1 SGHRS and CDR2 YFSETQ. V lost 0 bases to trimming and J lost 3 bases; unmatched junction nucleotides: 2. This CDR3 comprises 14 residues. The CDR3 DNA follows: TGCGCCAGCAGCTTGGGACAGGGAGAAGAGACCCAGTACTTC. Its translation: CASSLGQGEETQYF.

This clone was observed once. The chain couples TRBV5-8 to TRBJ1-2, with 7 bases that match TRBD1. Trimming took 0 bases from V and 5 from J; bases not matched to a gene: 10. CDR1 is SGHTS, CDR2 YDEGEE, per germline. The CDR3 has 16 residues. CDR3 nucleotides: TGTGCCAGCAGCTTGGTCTTGTCAGGGGGACTTTATGGCTACACCTTC. It codes for CASSLVLSGGLYGYTF.

This chain joins TRBV5-1 and TRBJ2-1, with a tentative D call TRBD1 (7 bases). V lost 1 base, J lost 7 bases, and 18 bases lay in between. This CDR3 contains 16 residues. Germline V gene lookup returns CDR1 SGHRS and CDR2 YFSETQ. Written as DNA, the CDR3 is TGCGCCAGCAGCTTGCCTCCTGAGGGGGCGGGGAATGAGCAGTTCTTC. Encoded protein: CASSLPPEGAGNEQFF.

V usage is TRBV2 and J usage is TRBJ2-7; 8 bases fit TRBD2. The CDR3 contains 15 residues. From germline, CDR1 is SNHLY and CDR2 FYNNEI. V lost 6 bases and J lost 6; bases outside the gene matches: 13. Here the CDR3 DNA reads TGTGCCAGCAGAAGTCCGGGACTAGGCGGGCCCGAGCAGTACTTC. Its translation: CASRSPGLGGPEQYF.

This sequence joins TRBV2 and TRBJ2-7, with D uncertain. V was cut by 6 bases and J by 3 bases, with 9 bases left in between. The germline CDR1 and CDR2 sequences are SNHLY and FYNNEI. The CDR3 covers 12 residues. CDR3 sequence: CASSPSGYEQYF. The CDR3 coding sequence is TGTGCCAGCAGCCCGTCGGGCTACGAGCAGTACTTC.

The chain is built from TRBV5-4 and TRBJ2-1, with D perhaps matching TRBD2 (6 bases). Germline-derived CDR1 and CDR2 are SGHNT and YYREEE (reference sequence). This CDR3 comprises 15 residues. V was clipped by 3 bases and J by 0 bases, with 10 bases between them. DNA for the CDR3: TGTGCCAGCAGCTCCGGGGGTAGCTCCTACAATGAGCAGTTCTTC. Encoded protein: CASSSGGSSYNEQFF.

This clone was picked up many times. V usage is TRBV7-9 and J usage is TRBJ1-1; 7 bases map to TRBD1. The CDR3 covers 15 residues. V lost 5 bases, J lost 4 bases, and 10 bases stayed unmatched. Germline V gives CDR1 SEHNR, CDR2 FQNEAQ (reference sequence). The CDR3 DNA is TGTGCCAGCAGCATCTCGACAGGGTCTCGCACTGAAGCTTTCTTT. Translating gives CASSISTGSRTEAFF.

This clone appeared a single time. The chain is built from TRBV25-1 and TRBJ2-3; the D is unclear. The germline V gene encodes CDR1 MGHDK and CDR2 SYGVNS. Trimming stripped 3 bases from V and 8 bases from J, with 12 bases between. This CDR3 is built from 13 residues. In DNA form, the CDR3 reads TGTGCCAGCAGTGAGCCTGCCATAGCTACGCAGTATTTT. This sequence encodes CASSEPAIATQYF.

The gene calls are TRBV3-1 (or the pseudogene TRBV3-2) and TRBJ2-4; 7 nucleotides match TRBD1. V was pared by 8 bases and J by 0 bases, with 1 base of the junction left unmatched. CDR3 length: 13 amino acids. Germline loops: CDR1 LGHDT, CDR2 YNNKEL (reference sequence). The chain's CDR3 is CASGQVAKNIQYF. The CDR3 DNA sequence: TGTGCCAGCGGACAGGTAGCCAAAAACATTCAGTACTTC.

The rearrangement links TRBV24-1 to TRBJ1-1; no clear D gene. Trimming left V 3 bases short and J 7 bases short, with 11 bases between. This CDR3 is 13 amino acids long. Germline assignment: CDR1 KGHDR and CDR2 SFDVKD. The CDR3 region is CATSDPNGDEAFF. CDR3 bases: TGTGCCACCAGTGATCCGAACGGGGATGAAGCTTTCTTT.